This T cell receptor (beta chain) was captured in a study of T cells in Graves' hyperthyroidism and ophthalmopathy. This CDR3 is built from 14 residues. V was pared by 3 bases and J by 2 bases, with 8 bases between. Study-level findings and limits: Ophthalmopathy stood apart from stable hyperthyroidism in a 13 V-J model.

There were TCR beta CDR3 regions amplified from RNA transcripts. First-round RT-PCR targeting the TCR CDR3 was performed with the HTBI primer set. TCRdb analysed the multiplex PCR reads with MiXCR anew, one entry per CDR3 protein. The table has approximately 400,000 distinct CDR3 sequences, approximately 17% seen once. Isolation of PBMCs was performed on 10 ml fresh peripheral blood. This clonotype came up many times. Its antigen is not identified. Sequencing was performed on blood. The rearrangement links TRBV12-3 or TRBV12-4 to TRBJ1-5; no reliable D call. This TCR came from a man between 18 and 35 years old with Graves' ophthalmopathy. CDR3 sequence (DNA): TGTGCCAGCAGTTTCTCGCAGGGCAATCAGCCCCAGCATTTT. Translation gives CASSFSQGNQPQHF.